The sequence of this T cell receptor (beta chain) was determined in a study of T cell responses to AZD1222 COVID-19 vaccine. TCRdb's copy holds only in-frame clones and misses some; the assay was immunoSEQ multiplex PCR. The table lists about 120,000 clones, more than 85% of them singletons. The specimen comprised peripheral blood, sampled 28 days after the second AZD1222 dose. The clonotype was recovered from an adult who received the AZD1222 COVID-19 vaccine.

Written as DNA, the CDR3 is TGTGCCAGCAGCTTAAAAGTGTCAGCGGGTGAAAAACTGTTTTTT. Protein: CASSLKVSAGEKLFF. This chain joins TRBV13 and TRBJ1-4; D gene uncertain. The CDR3 length is 15 residues. In germline, CDR1 is PRHDT, CDR2 FYEKMQ (reference sequence). V lost 2 bases and J lost 7, with 14 bases in between.